Here is one T cell receptor (beta chain) with its context. Its antigen is not yet known. Nothing much larger sits one base from this clone, and base qualities are not available. These data originate in a study of T cell changes during pregnancy in multiple sclerosis (dated by TCRdb to between 2018 and 2020). Context from the whole study: The study examined how the T cell repertoire changed over the course of pregnancy in women with multiple sclerosis.

Receptors were amplified or captured by the immunoSEQ multiplex PCR assay. Drawn from immuneACCESS, this table holds only the in-frame rearrangements with V and J called that TCRdb kept. Clones are partly lost; checked studies trace under half to an unresolved V gene and leave the rest unexplained. Within this sample are 50,000 to 60,000 clones, with 90% of them counted one time only. The top ten constitute around 0.58% of the sample. Here the sequenced sample was CD4+ T cells from peripheral blood mononuclear cells, taken in the first trimester of pregnancy. The source of this sequence is a female donor with multiple sclerosis, enrolled in a pregnancy study.

The CDR3 corresponds to CASSHMGQGGQGYTF. The nucleotide sequence reads as follows: TGTGCCAGCAGCCACATGGGACAGGGCGGTCAAGGCTACACCTTC. The chain employs TRBV9 and TRBJ1-2; the central 9 bases match TRBD1. Germline trimming amounts to 4 bases on V and 8 bases on J, with 12 as the count of junction bases outside the gene matches. CDR3 length: 15 amino acids, cysteine to phenylalanine. Solely the CDR3 DNA is kept, with 45 bases framed from the first base. The germline V gene sets CDR1 to SGDLS and CDR2 to YYNGEE. The reference TRBV9 and TRBJ1-2 proteins fill in what lies around the CDR3, so the full variable domain reads DSGVTQTPKHLITATGQRVTLRCSPRSGDLSVYWYQQSLDQGLQFLIQYYNGEERAKGNILERFSAQQFPDLHSELNLSSLELGDSALYFCASSHMGQGGQGYTFGSGTRLTVV.